One sample yielded the 23 T cell receptor beta chains listed below, sequenced in a study of regulatory T cells in long-lasting Graves disease. According to the study, TCR beta libraries were built with iRepertoire HTBI primers and CDR3-region Arm-PCR. TCRdb itself ran the multiplex PCR reads through MiXCR, one entry per CDR3 protein. Of 350,000 to 400,000 distinct CDR3 sequences listed, about 17% were seen once; the top ten hold around 20%. This sample's time point: newly diagnosed GD, antithyroid drugs for less than 3 months. PBMC RNA was the source of the TCR library. These data were also reused for a study on T cells in Graves' hyperthyroidism and ophthalmopathy.

Material: peripheral blood mononuclear cells (PBMCs), obtained at new diagnosis, from a patient treated with antithyroid drugs. The receptors shown here come from a woman younger than 30 with Graves disease.

Many counts were recorded for this clonotype. The J gene is TRBJ2-7, the V gene TRBV20-1; 7 positions match TRBD1. Looked up from germline, CDR1 is DFQATT and CDR2 is SNEGSKA (reference sequence). Losses at the gene ends were 3 bases for V and 4 bases for J; bases not matched to a gene: 9. The CDR3 runs to 14 residues. The CDR3 DNA reads as TGCAGTGCTAGGACACCGGGACAGCCTTACGAGCAGTACTTC. Translation: CSARTPGQPYEQYF.

This clonotype was observed at least ten times. The chain is built from TRBV30 and TRBJ1-4, with a possible D match to TRBD1 (5 bases). Per germline, CDR1 GTSNPN and CDR2 SVGIG (reference sequence). Trimming removed 0 bases from V and 7 bases from J, with 18 bases in between. This CDR3 contains 16 residues. The CDR3 loop reads CAWSVLYRGYLEKLFF. CDR3 nucleotides: TGTGCCTGGAGTGTTCTATACCGGGGGTACCTTGAAAAACTGTTTTTT.

This clonotype was seen repeatedly, ten times or more. The chain employs TRBV20-1 and TRBJ2-7; the match to TRBD2 covers 9 bases. CDR1 and CDR2 (germline): DFQATT, SNEGSKA (reference sequence). Trimming took 6 bases from V and 7 from J; bases not matched to a gene: 7. CDR3 size: 12 residues. CDR3 coding DNA: TGCAGTGCCCTGACTAGCGGCGGGGAGCAGTACTTC. It encodes CSALTSGGEQYF.

The genes are TRBV19 and TRBJ1-1; 8 bases are a match to TRBD1. CDR3 length: 18 residues. Germline V CDR1 and CDR2: LNHDA, SQIVND (reference sequence). Trimming cost V 3 bases and J 1 base; bases outside gene matches: 13. The CDR3: CASSIGQGLGFPNTEAFF. In nucleotides, the CDR3 is TGTGCCAGTAGTATTGGACAGGGTTTGGGGTTTCCGAACACTGAAGCTTTCTTT.

The table lists this clonotype with a few counts. The chain combines TRBV19 with TRBJ2-2; TRBD1 is a possible D gene (6 bases). The germline gives CDR1 LNHDA, CDR2 SQIVND (reference sequence). This CDR3 is 15 amino acids long. The V and J ends lost 8 bases and 5 bases respectively, with 18 bases between them. CDR3 sequence: CASDSWERGTGELFF. The CDR3 DNA is TGTGCCAGTGATAGTTGGGAAAGGGGGACCGGGGAGCTGTTTTTT.

This clonotype has a count of ten or more. V usage is TRBV6-1 and J usage is TRBJ2-7; D might be TRBD2 (5 bases). This CDR3 is built from 13 residues. Germline lookup yields CDR1 MNHNS and CDR2 SASEGT. Trimming took off 10 bases at V and 3 bases at J, with 16 bases between the two ends. CDR3 sequence reads: CATPREGSYEQYF. The CDR3 DNA follows: TGTGCCACCCCGCGAGAGGGAAGCTACGAGCAGTACTTC.

This clonotype was found many times. This chain connects TRBV6-1 to TRBJ2-3; D remains unclear. CDR1 and CDR2 (germline): MNHNS, SASEGT. This CDR3 contains 15 residues. The ends were cut back, 8 bases at V and 2 bases at J, with 17 bases in the middle. CDR3: CASVPSSLFTDTQYF. The CDR3 DNA is TGTGCCAGCGTTCCTTCGTCGTTGTTCACAGATACGCAGTATTTT.

This clonotype was recorded many times. The J gene is TRBJ1-1, the V gene TRBV5-5; TRBD1 matches at 10 bases. This CDR3 is 16 amino acids long. The germline V gene encodes CDR1 SGHKS and CDR2 YYEKEE (reference sequence). V shed 4 bases and J 4 bases; nucleotides not matched to a gene: 10. DNA of the CDR3: TGTGCCAGCAGCCCCGATGACAGGGGGCGAGGCACTGAAGCTTTCTTT. Protein: CASSPDDRGRGTEAFF.

This clonotype was observed many times. V usage is TRBV15 and J usage is TRBJ2-2; a possible D gene is TRBD2 (6 bases). Trimming removed 3 bases at V and 1 base at J, with 15 bases between. CDR1 LNHNV and CDR2 YYDKDF come from the germline V gene (reference sequence). The CDR3 consists of 17 residues. The CDR3 spells CATSRIGTSRNTGELFF. In DNA form, the CDR3 reads TGTGCCACCAGCAGGATCGGGACTTCTAGGAACACCGGGGAGCTGTTTTTT.

There are many counts of this clonotype. This chain uses TRBV2 with TRBJ2-7; no reliable D call. With 7 bases removed from V and 3 bases from J, the gap between germline ends came to 7 bases. Looked up from germline, CDR1 is SNHLY and CDR2 is FYNNEI. There are 11 residues in the CDR3. The CDR3: CASNGYYEQYF. CDR3 coding DNA: TGTGCCAGCAATGGATACTACGAGCAGTACTTC.

The chain uses TRBV4-1 and TRBJ2-1, with 10 nucleotides matching TRBD2. CDR3 size: 14 residues. Germline CDR1 is MGHRA and CDR2 is YSYEKL. Trimming removed 4 bases from V and 6 bases from J; junction bases left unmatched: 3. The CDR3 reads CASSRGTSVNEQFF. In nucleotides, the CDR3 is TGCGCCAGCAGCCGGGGGACTAGCGTCAATGAGCAGTTCTTC.

In this sample, this clonotype turned up many times. This chain joins TRBV18 and TRBJ1-4; maybe TRBD1 (5 bases). Per germline, CDR1 KGHSH and CDR2 LQKENI. The V and J ends lost 3 bases and 6 bases respectively, with 17 bases between them. The CDR3 covers 16 residues. The CDR3, as DNA: TGTGCCAGCTCACCGGCTAAGACAGCCGTACATGAAAAACTGTTTTTT. This translates into CASSPAKTAVHEKLFF.

This clonotype was recorded many times. The chain uses TRBV6-1 and TRBJ2-7, with 8 bases matching TRBD1. From germline, CDR1 is MNHNS and CDR2 SASEGT. The CDR3 length is 13 residues. V gave up 7 bases and J gave up 2 bases; unmatched junction bases: 4. The chain's CDR3 is CASMDRVAYEQYF. The CDR3 bases are TGTGCCAGCATGGACAGGGTGGCCTACGAGCAGTACTTC.

This clonotype was recorded at least ten times. The J gene is TRBJ2-5, the V gene TRBV6-1; TRBD1 aligns across 7 bases. Unmatched junction bases numbered 5, after V lost 6 bases and J lost 1 base. The CDR3 is 14 residues long. From germline, CDR1 is MNHNS and CDR2 SASEGT. CDR3 in amino acids: CASSGDSLQETQYF. The CDR3 DNA reads as TGTGCCAGCAGCGGGGACAGTCTCCAAGAGACCCAGTACTTC.

V and J are TRBV4-1 and TRBJ2-2, with 13 bases fitting TRBD2. Trimming at V came to 0 bases and at J to 4 bases, leaving 5 bases not matched to a gene. The V gene's germline CDR1 is MGHRA and CDR2 YSYEKL. The CDR3 length is 18 residues. The CDR3 protein is CASSQDIGLAGATGELFF. Here the CDR3 DNA reads TGCGCCAGCAGCCAAGACATAGGACTAGCGGGGGCCACCGGGGAGCTGTTTTTT.

This clonotype was seen repeatedly, ten times or more. The chain joins TRBV7-2 to TRBJ2-1, with D hard to call. The germline V and J ends were trimmed by 3 bases and 6 bases, with 12 bases remaining between them. The CDR3 has 14 amino acids. In germline, CDR1 is SGHTA, CDR2 FQGNSA. CDR3 in DNA: TGTGCCAGCAGCTTGGGCTTTGTGGGCAATGAGCAGTTCTTC. Its protein is CASSLGFVGNEQFF. Together with reference TRBV7-2 and TRBJ2-1, the CDR3 gives the full variable domain: GAGVSQSPSNKVTEKGKDVELRCDPISGHTALYWYRQSLGQGLEFLIYFQGNSAPDKSGLPSDRFSAERTGGSVSTLTIQRTQQEDSAVYLCASSLGFVGNEQFFGPGTRLTVL.

The table lists this clonotype with many counts. The chain is built from TRBV2 and TRBJ2-3; 7 bases agree with TRBD1. V lost 5 bases, J lost 2 bases, and 4 bases stayed unmatched. The CDR3 runs to 14 residues. Germline V CDR1 and CDR2: SNHLY, FYNNEI. Written as DNA, the CDR3 is TGTGCCAGCAGTAGACAGGGATCCACAGATACGCAGTATTTT. This translates into CASSRQGSTDTQYF.

This clonotype appeared many times. The junction differs from germline at one of its ends, possibly a read error. This rearrangement joins TRBV6-2 or TRBV6-3 to TRBJ2-7; D is undetermined. The germline gives CDR1 MNHEY, CDR2 SVGEGT. CDR3 length: 12 amino acids. The CDR3 here is CASSYESYGQYF. DNA for the CDR3: TGTGCCAGCAGTTACGAGTCCTACGGGCAGTACTTC.

This clonotype was recorded at least ten times. The junction shows a germline mismatch at one end, possibly a read error. The chain combines TRBV6-5 with TRBJ2-2; D call uncertain. Germline loops: CDR1 MNHEY, CDR2 SVGAGI. The CDR3 runs 13 residues. The CDR3 DNA reads as TGTGCCAGCAGATACTCAAACACCGGGGAGCTGTTTTTT. As protein: CASRYSNTGELFF.

This clonotype was seen only a few times. This sequence joins TRBV5-6 and TRBJ2-4; D not resolved. Trimming removed 3 bases at V and 5 bases at J, with 12 bases between. Germline CDR1 SGHDT, CDR2 YYEEEE. The CDR3 extends over 14 amino acids. CDR3 sequence: CASSSGHGQNIQYF. The CDR3 DNA follows: TGTGCCAGCAGCTCGGGCCACGGGCAAAACATTCAGTACTTC.

This clonotype was seen a handful of times. The chain recombines TRBV7-9 with TRBJ2-5; the D gene is possibly TRBD2 (5 bases). Germline CDR1 reads SEHNR; CDR2 reads FQNEAQ (reference sequence). The CDR3 sequence is 13 residues long. V lost 5 bases and J lost 5, with 12 bases in between. CDR3 bases: TGTGCCAGCAGCAAAAATGGCGGGGAGACCCAGTACTTC. Protein: CASSKNGGETQYF.

This clonotype has a handful of counts. The rearrangement links TRBV20-1 to TRBJ1-6; D perhaps matches TRBD1 (5 bases). The CDR3 sequence is 14 residues long. With 6 bases removed from V and 8 bases from J, the gap between germline ends came to 17 bases. The germline gives CDR1 DFQATT, CDR2 SNEGSKA (reference sequence). This CDR3 is CSAVTASADSPLHF. The CDR3 DNA is TGCAGTGCGGTGACAGCTTCGGCGGATTCACCCCTCCACTTT.

This clonotype was observed at least ten times. The chain has TRBV3-1 and TRBJ1-1; perhaps TRBD1 as D (5 bases). Between the trimmed V and J ends, which lost 2 bases and 6 bases, there was a span of 13 bases. The CDR3 is 14 residues long. The germline gives CDR1 LGHDT, CDR2 YNNKEL (reference sequence). CDR3 sequence: CASSQQGFSAEAFF. Here the CDR3 DNA reads TGTGCCAGCAGCCAACAGGGTTTTAGCGCTGAAGCTTTCTTT.